Sequencing of this T cell receptor (beta chain) was carried out in a study of T cell changes during pregnancy in multiple sclerosis. The CDR3 covers 15 residues. V lost 2 bases and J lost 7, with 12 bases in between. Germline assignment: CDR1 MNHNY and CDR2 SVGAGI (reference sequence). Data came from immunoSEQ multiplex PCR; TCRdb stores just in-frame clones and leaves some out. The table has about 76,000 clones, 80% to 95% seen once. The sequences come from peripheral blood, collected after pregnancy. This receptor was taken from a female donor in good health, enrolled as a control in a pregnancy study. This chain uses TRBV6-6 with TRBJ1-6, with a weak D call TRBD1 (6 bases). CDR3 residues: CASSYPPGHNSPLHF. CDR3 nucleotide sequence: TGTGCCAGCAGTTACCCTCCGGGACACAATTCACCCCTCCACTTT.